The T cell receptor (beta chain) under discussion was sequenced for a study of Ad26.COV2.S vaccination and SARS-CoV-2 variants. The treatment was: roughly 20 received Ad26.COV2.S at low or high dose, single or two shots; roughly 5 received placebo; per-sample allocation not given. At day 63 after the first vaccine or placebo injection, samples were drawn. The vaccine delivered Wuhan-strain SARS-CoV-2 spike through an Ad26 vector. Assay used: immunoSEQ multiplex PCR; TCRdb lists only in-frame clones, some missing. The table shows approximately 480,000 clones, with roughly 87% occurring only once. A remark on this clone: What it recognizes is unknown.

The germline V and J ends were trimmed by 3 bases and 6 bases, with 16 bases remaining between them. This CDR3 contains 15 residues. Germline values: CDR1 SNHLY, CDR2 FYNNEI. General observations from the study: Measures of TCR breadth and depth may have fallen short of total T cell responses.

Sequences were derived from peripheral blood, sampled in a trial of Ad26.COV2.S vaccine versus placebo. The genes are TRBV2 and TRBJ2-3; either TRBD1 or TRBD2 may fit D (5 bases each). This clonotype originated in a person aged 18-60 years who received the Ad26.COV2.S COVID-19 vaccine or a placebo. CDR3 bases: TGTGCCAGCAGTGATGGGAGACAGCGCATTGATACGCAGTATTTT. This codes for CASSDGRQRIDTQYF.